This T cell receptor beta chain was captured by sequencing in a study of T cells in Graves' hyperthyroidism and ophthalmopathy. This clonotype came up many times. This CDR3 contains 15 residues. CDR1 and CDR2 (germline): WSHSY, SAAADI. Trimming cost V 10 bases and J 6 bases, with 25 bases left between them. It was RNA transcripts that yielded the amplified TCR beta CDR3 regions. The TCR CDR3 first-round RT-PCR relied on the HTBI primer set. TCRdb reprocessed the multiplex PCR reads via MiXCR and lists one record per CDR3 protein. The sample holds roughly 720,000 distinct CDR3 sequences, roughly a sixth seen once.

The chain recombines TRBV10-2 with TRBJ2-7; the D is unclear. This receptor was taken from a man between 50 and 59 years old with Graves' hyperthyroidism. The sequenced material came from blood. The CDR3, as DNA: TGCGCCACCAGGCACGCCGAAGTCCTCTCCGGCGAGCAGTACTTC. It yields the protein CATRHAEVLSGEQYF.